A selection of T cell receptor beta chains follows, all from one sample in a study of blood T cell repertoires in COVID-19. Data came from immunoSEQ multiplex PCR; TCRdb stores just in-frame clones and leaves some out. The sample yields some 120,000 clones, more than 75% seen once. Sequenced input: peripheral blood. All receptors derive from a man between 60 and 70 years old with acute or convalescent COVID-19. Both conserved end residues are part of each CDR3. D genes are given only for firm matches. Some rows mark clone size as missing; the rest say once, few, many or name a class of expanded clone.

clone_size | j_call | d_call | v_call | cdr3_nt | cdr3_aa
. | TRBJ2-3 | TRBD1 | TRBV2 | TGTGCCAGCGTCGGGACAGGGGGTACAGATACGCAGTATTTT | CASVGTGGTDTQYF
. | TRBJ2-2 | . | TRBV4-3 | TGCGCCAGCAGCCTCGGGGGACAGTCGACCGGGGAGCTGTTTTTT | CASSLGGQSTGELFF
. | TRBJ2-7 | TRBD2 | TRBV19 | TGTGCCAGTAAGCGGGAGGGCCCTTCCGAGCAGTACTTC | CASKREGPSEQYF
few | TRBJ2-7 | TRBD2 | TRBV27 | TGTGCCAGCAGTTCAGCGGGAGGGAATCACGAGCAGTACTTC | CASSSAGGNHEQYF
. | TRBJ2-7 | . | TRBV12-3/TRBV12-4 | TGTGCCAGCAGTTTCAAGGGGGAGACTCGGTACTTC | CASSFKGETRYF
. | TRBJ2-7 | TRBD1 | TRBV24-1 | TGTGCCACCCCTAGCCGGGACAGGGTTACCTACGAGCAGTACTTC | CATPSRDRVTYEQYF
. | TRBJ1-1 | . | TRBV7-9 | TGTGCCAGCAGCCAAGGTCGGGCAGTTGGGGGGTTGGCTGAAGCTTTCTTT | CASSQGRAVGGLAEAFF
. | TRBJ2-3 | TRBD2 | TRBV4-1 | TGCGCCAGCAGCCCTGAAAGGCCAGCGGGAGGGCTAGGGACGCAGTATTTT | CASSPERPAGGLGTQYF
. | TRBJ2-7 | TRBD2 | TRBV7-2 | TGTGCCAGCAGCCTAGACCGGGAGGTCGAGCAGTACTTC | CASSLDREVEQYF
. | TRBJ2-3 | TRBD2 | TRBV30 | TGTGCCTGGACTAGCGGGAGGGCCGCAGATACGCAGTATTTT | CAWTSGRAADTQYF
. | TRBJ1-2 | . | TRBV2 | TGTGCCAGCAGGATTGAGGGTGGTGGCGGCTACACCTTC | CASRIEGGGGYTF
. | TRBJ2-2 | . | TRBV7-2 | TGTGCCAGCAGCTTAGAGAGGACCGGGGAGCTGTTTTTT | CASSLERTGELFF
once | TRBJ1-1 | TRBD1 | TRBV19 | TGTGCCACGGGACAGGCTTTGAACACTGAAGCTTTCTTT | CATGQALNTEAFF
. | TRBJ2-1 | . | TRBV29-1 | TGCAGCGCCACGAAGTCGACTGGATCCTACAATGAGCAGTTCTTC | CSATKSTGSYNEQFF
. | TRBJ1-2 | . | TRBV6-5 | TGTGCCAGCAGTTACTCGGGGGCAGGTGGCTACACCTTC | CASSYSGAGGYTF
. | TRBJ2-7 | TRBD2 | TRBV5-6 | TGTGCCAGCAGCTTCCCGAGCGGGGGTAGCTCCTACGAGCAGTACTTC | CASSFPSGGSSYEQYF
. | TRBJ2-1 | . | TRBV6-4 | TGTGCCAGCAGTGGCCCAGGACTCAATGAGCAGTTCTTC | CASSGPGLNEQFF
. | TRBJ1-2 | . | TRBV28 | TGTGCCAGCAGTTCCGGTCGGACAGCTCACTATGGCTACACCTTC | CASSSGRTAHYGYTF
. | TRBJ1-6 | TRBD1 | TRBV19 | TGTGCCAGTAGTGAGGTCGGACAGGCGAGCTCCTATAATTCACCCCTCCACTTT | CASSEVGQASSYNSPLHF
. | TRBJ1-5 | TRBD1 | TRBV28 | TGTGCCAGCAGTTCGGACAGGGGCGAGCAGCCCCAGCATTTT | CASSSDRGEQPQHF
. | TRBJ2-5 | TRBD2 | TRBV9 | TGTGCCAGCAGCGTAGAGGCGGGAGGGCCCTCGAAGACCCAGTACTTC | CASSVEAGGPSKTQYF
. | TRBJ1-6 | TRBD1 | TRBV30 | TGTGCCAGAAGGACAGGGCTTAATTCACCCCTCCACTTT | CARRTGLNSPLHF
once | TRBJ1-1 | . | TRBV21-1 | TGTGCCAGCAGCAAACATCACGGAGACACTGAAGCTTTCTTT | CASSKHHGDTEAFF
. | TRBJ2-3 | TRBD1 | TRBV5-1 | TGCGCCAGCAGCCCAATGACAGGGACAGATACGCAGTATTTT | CASSPMTGTDTQYF
. | TRBJ1-2 | . | TRBV10-3 | TGTGCCATCAGTGAACGTGAGACAGACTATGGCTACACCTTC | CAISERETDYGYTF
. | TRBJ2-1 | . | TRBV10-3 | TGTGCCATCAGTGAACGTGGGAGCTCCTACAATGAGCAGTTCTTC | CAISERGSSYNEQFF
. | TRBJ1-2 | TRBD1 | TRBV3-1/TRBV3-2 | TGTGCCAGCAGCCTTAACAGGGGGGATAGCTACACCTTC | CASSLNRGDSYTF
once | TRBJ2-5 | . | TRBV11-3 | TGTGCCAGCAGCTTAGCCCCTACGGGAACCCAGTACTTC | CASSLAPTGTQYF
. | TRBJ2-7 | TRBD2 | TRBV27 | TGTGCCAGCCCGCCGGGGGGGGTTAGCTCCTACGAGCAGTACTTC | CASPPGGVSSYEQYF
. | TRBJ2-7 | . | TRBV21-1 | TGTGCCAGCAGCAGACCATTTAGCGGGAGGAAATCCTACGAGCAGTACTTC | CASSRPFSGRKSYEQYF
. | TRBJ2-7 | . | TRBV6-2/TRBV6-3 | TGTGCCAGCAGCTTGAGCTCCTACGAGCAGTACTTC | CASSLSSYEQYF
. | TRBJ2-3 | TRBD2 | TRBV19 | TGTGCCAGTAAACTAGCGGGTTTCACAGATACGCAGTATTTT | CASKLAGFTDTQYF